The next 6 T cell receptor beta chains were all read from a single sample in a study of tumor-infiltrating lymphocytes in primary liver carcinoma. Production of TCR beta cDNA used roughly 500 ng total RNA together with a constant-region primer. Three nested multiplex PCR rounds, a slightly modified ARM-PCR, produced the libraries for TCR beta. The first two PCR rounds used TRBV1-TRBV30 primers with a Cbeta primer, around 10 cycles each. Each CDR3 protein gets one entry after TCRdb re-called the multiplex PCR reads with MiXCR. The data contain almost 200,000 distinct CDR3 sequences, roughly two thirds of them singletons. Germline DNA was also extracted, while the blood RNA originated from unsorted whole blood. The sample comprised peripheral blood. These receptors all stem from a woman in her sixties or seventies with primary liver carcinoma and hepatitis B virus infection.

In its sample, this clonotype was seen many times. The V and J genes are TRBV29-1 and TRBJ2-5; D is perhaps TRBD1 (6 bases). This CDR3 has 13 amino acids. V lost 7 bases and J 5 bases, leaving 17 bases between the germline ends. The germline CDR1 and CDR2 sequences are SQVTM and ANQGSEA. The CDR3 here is CSGTTGKGETQYF. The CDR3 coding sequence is TGCAGCGGAACAACAGGGAAGGGGGAGACCCAGTACTTC.

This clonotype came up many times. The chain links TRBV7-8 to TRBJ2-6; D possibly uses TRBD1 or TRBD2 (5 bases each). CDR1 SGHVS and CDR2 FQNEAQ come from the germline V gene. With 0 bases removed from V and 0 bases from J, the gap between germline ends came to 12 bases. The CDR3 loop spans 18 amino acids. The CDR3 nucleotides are TGTGCCAGCAGCTTAGCGGGGGTTGGGTCCTCTGGGGCCAACGTCCTGACTTTC. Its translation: CASSLAGVGSSGANVLTF. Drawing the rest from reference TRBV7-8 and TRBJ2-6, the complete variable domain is GAGVSQSPRYKVAKRGQDVALRCDPISGHVSLFWYQQALGQGPEFLTYFQNEAQLDKSGLPSDRFFAERPEGSVSTLKIQRTQQEDSAVYLCASSLAGVGSSGANVLTFGAGSRLTVL.

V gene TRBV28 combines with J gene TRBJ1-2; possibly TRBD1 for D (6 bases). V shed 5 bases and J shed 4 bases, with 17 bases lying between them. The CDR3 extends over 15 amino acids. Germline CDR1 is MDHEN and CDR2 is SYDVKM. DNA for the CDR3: TGTGCCAGCAGTGGGGGACACGCTTCCTCCTATGGCTACACCTTC. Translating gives CASSGGHASSYGYTF.

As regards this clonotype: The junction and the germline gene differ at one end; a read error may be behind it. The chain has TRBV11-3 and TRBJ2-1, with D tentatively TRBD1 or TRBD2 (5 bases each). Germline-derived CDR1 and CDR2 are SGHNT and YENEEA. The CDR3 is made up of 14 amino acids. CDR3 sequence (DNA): TGTGCCAGTAGCCCAGGGAGCTCCTACAGTGAGCAGTTCTTC. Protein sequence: CASSPGSSYSEQFF.

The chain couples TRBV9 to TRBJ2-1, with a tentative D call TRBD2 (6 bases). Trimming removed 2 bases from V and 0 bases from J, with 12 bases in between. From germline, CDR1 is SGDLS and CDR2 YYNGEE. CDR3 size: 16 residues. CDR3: CASSVRDSSSYNEQFF. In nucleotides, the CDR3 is TGTGCCAGCAGCGTCCGGGACTCAAGCTCCTACAATGAGCAGTTCTTC.

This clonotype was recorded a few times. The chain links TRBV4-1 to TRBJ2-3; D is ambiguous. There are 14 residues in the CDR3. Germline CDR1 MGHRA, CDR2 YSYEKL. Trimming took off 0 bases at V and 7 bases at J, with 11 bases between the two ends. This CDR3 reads CASSQDEVVNTQYF. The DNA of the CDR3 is TGCGCCAGCAGCCAAGATGAAGTTGTAAATACGCAGTATTTT.